Below, 8 T cell receptor beta chains from the same sample are listed, as sequenced in a study of T cell responses to AZD1222 COVID-19 vaccine. Sequenced by immunoSEQ multiplex PCR; TCRdb stores in-frame clones only, minus some. In the table there are some 71,000 clones, 84% of which are singletons. The sequencing used peripheral blood, collected on day 0 of AZD1222 vaccination. These receptors were taken from an adult in good health.

J is TRBJ2-1 and V is TRBV27; unclear D gene. This CDR3 has 13 residues. In germline, CDR1 is MNHEY, CDR2 SMNVEV (reference sequence). Deletions cut 3 bases from V and 4 bases from J, with 7 bases between. The CDR3 sequence: CASSFIGYNEQFF. In DNA form, the CDR3 reads TGTGCCAGCAGTTTTATAGGTTACAATGAGCAGTTCTTC.

For this clone: Other nucleotide sequences from this sample produce the same CDR3. V is TRBV11-2 and J is TRBJ1-3; no definite D call. Trimming took 3 bases from V and 1 from J, leaving 7 bases between them. This CDR3 contains 14 residues. Germline V CDR1 and CDR2: SGHAT, FQNNGV. The DNA of the CDR3 is TGTGCCAGCAGCTTGGATTATTCTGGAAACACCATATATTTT. It encodes CASSLDYSGNTIYF.

The chain employs TRBV7-9 and TRBJ2-1; D is possibly TRBD2 (6 bases). Trimming cost V 10 bases and J 0 bases, with 16 bases left between them. Per germline, CDR1 SEHNR and CDR2 FQNEAQ (reference sequence). This CDR3 spans 15 amino acids. The CDR3 protein is CATVGGRTSYNEQFF. For the CDR3, the DNA is TGTGCCACTGTCGGGGGTAGGACCTCCTACAATGAGCAGTTCTTC.

CDR3 protein: CASSQETQYF. CDR3 coding DNA: TGTGCCAGCAGCCAGGAGACCCAGTACTTC. The rearrangement joins TRBV14 to TRBJ2-5; D not resolved. The germline V gene has CDR1 SGHDN and CDR2 FVKESK. This CDR3 is 10 amino acids long. Trimming pared 3 bases from V and 5 bases from J, leaving 1 base between.

This chain uses TRBV10-3 with TRBJ1-5; D is uncertain. Trimming removed 8 bases from V and 7 bases from J, with 15 bases in between. CDR1 and CDR2 (germline): ENHRY, SYGVKD. The CDR3 is 13 amino acids. The CDR3, as DNA: TGTGCCATCGCCAGTGGTCCGGACCAGCCCCAGCATTTT. Protein product: CAIASGPDQPQHF.

The chain is built from TRBV27 and TRBJ1-1, with D unclear. Trimming cost V 1 base and J 8 bases, with 14 bases left between them. The CDR3 has 14 amino acids. Germline V gene data show CDR1 as MNHEY and CDR2 as SMNVEV (reference sequence). The CDR3 region has the DNA TGTGCCAGCAGTTTATGGGCGGAGGGAACAGAAGCTTTCTTT. This gives the protein CASSLWAEGTEAFF.

In DNA, the CDR3 is TGTGCCAGCAGCCCCGTTGGGGCTATCACTGAAGCTTTCTTT. Translated, it gives CASSPVGAITEAFF. This chain joins TRBV2 and TRBJ1-1, with a possible D match to TRBD1 (5 bases). Trimming took 6 bases from V and 4 from J, leaving 15 bases between them. The CDR3 runs 14 residues. In germline, CDR1 is SNHLY, CDR2 FYNNEI.

V is TRBV10-1 and J is TRBJ2-7, with 7 bases matching TRBD1. Germline loops: CDR1 WNHNN, CDR2 SYGVQD (reference sequence). Unmatched junction bases numbered 4, after V lost 4 bases and J lost 1 base. The CDR3 has 14 amino acids. For the CDR3, the DNA is TGCGCCAGCAGTGGGAGACAGGGATCCTACGAGCAGTACTTC. Translating it yields CASSGRQGSYEQYF.